This T cell receptor beta chain was found in a study of identifying expanded T cells in peripheral blood. No infections or other immune events were documented during collection. Between the trimmed V and J ends, which lost 5 bases and 3 bases, there was a span of 13 bases. Germline CDR1 is SGHTA and CDR2 is FQGNSA. The CDR3 has 15 amino acids. Repertoires were generated with immunoSEQ multiplex PCR, while TCRdb's copy carries only in-frame clones and drops some. The data hold roughly 130,000 clones, with less than 90% observed a single time. Details on this clone: Its antigen is unidentified.

Regarding the study as a whole: Differentially abundant clones: about 1.1 between replicates, 15 to 17 at around 2 weeks, under 25 at four.

The sample taken for sequencing was blood. This TCR was sampled from a person aged 18 to 75 in good health. The chain is built from TRBV7-2 and TRBJ1-4; D unclear. CDR3 region: CASSRTWGSNEKLFF. The CDR3 DNA follows: TGTGCCAGCAGCCGTACGTGGGGTTCTAATGAAAAACTGTTTTTT.